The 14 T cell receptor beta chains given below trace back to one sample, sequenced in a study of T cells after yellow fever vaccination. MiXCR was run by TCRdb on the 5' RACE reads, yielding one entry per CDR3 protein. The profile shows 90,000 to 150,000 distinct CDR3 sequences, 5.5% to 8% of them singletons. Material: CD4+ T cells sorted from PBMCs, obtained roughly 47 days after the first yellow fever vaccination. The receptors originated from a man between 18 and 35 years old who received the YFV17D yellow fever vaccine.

CDR3 in amino acids: CASSPGQLNSPLHF. The CDR3 DNA sequence: TGTGCCAGCAGCCCAGGACAGCTAAATTCACCCCTCCACTTT. V is TRBV7-9 and J is TRBJ1-6, with D tentatively TRBD1 (6 bases). Looked up from germline, CDR1 is SEHNR and CDR2 is FQNEAQ (reference sequence). V was cut by 5 bases and J by 7 bases, with 12 bases left in between. The CDR3 length is 14 residues.

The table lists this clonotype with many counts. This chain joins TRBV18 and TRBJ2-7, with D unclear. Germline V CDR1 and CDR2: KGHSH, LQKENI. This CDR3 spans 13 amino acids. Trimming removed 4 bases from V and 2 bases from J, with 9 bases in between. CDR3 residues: CASSLDTTYEQYF. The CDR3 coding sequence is TGTGCCAGCTCACTAGACACGACCTACGAGCAGTACTTC. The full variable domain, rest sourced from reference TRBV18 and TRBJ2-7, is NAGVMQNPRHLVRRRGQEARLRCSPMKGHSHVYWYRQLPEEGLKFMVYLQKENIIDESGMPKERFSAEFPKEGPSILRIQQVVRGDSAAYFCASSLDTTYEQYFGPGTRLTVT.

The CDR3 loop is CASSLSGMPLHF. CDR3 nucleotide sequence: TGTGCCAGCAGCTTATCGGGGATGCCCCTCCACTTT. The chain links TRBV7-6 to TRBJ1-6; no reliable D call. Deletions cut 2 bases from V and 13 bases from J, with 9 bases between. CDR3 length: 12 amino acids. CDR1 and CDR2 (germline): SGHVS, FNYEAQ.

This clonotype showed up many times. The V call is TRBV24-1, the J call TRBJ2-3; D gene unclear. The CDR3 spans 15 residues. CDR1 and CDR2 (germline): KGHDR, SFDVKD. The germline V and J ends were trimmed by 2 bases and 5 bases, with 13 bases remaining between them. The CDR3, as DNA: TGTGCCACCAGTGATTCCCTAGTTGTTAGAGATACGCAGTATTTT. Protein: CATSDSLVVRDTQYF.

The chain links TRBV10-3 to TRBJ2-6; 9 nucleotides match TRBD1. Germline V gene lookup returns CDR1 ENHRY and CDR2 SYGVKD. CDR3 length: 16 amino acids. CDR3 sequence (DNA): TGTGCTACAGTCCCGGGACAGGGAACCGGCGCCAACGTCCTGACTTTC. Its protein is CATVPGQGTGANVLTF.

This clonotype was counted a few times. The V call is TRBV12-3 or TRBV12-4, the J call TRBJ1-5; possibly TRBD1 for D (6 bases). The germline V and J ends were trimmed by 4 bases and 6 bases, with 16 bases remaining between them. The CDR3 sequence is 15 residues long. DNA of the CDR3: TGTGCCAGCAGTTCAAAAAAAGGGGGGGGTCAGCCCCAGCATTTT. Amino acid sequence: CASSSKKGGGQPQHF.

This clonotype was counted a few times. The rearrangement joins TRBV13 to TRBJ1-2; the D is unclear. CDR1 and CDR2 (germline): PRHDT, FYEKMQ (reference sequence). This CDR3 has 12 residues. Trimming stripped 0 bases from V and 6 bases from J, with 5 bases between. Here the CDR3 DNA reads TGTGCCAGCAGCTTAGGGTATCATGGCTACACCTTC. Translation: CASSLGYHGYTF.

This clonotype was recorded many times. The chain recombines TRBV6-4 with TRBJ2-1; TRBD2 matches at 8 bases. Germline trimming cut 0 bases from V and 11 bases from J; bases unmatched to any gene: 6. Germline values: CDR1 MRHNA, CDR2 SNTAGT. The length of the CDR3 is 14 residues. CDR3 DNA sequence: TGTGCCAGCAGTGACTCAGGGCGCGGGGGGAAGCAGTTCTTC. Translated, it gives CASSDSGRGGKQFF.

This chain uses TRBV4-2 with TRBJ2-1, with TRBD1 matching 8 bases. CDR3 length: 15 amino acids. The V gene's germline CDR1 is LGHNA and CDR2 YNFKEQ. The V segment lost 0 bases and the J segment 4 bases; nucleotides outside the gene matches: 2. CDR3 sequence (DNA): TGTGCCAGCAGCCAAGAGACAGGGGATTACAATGAGCAGTTCTTC. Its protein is CASSQETGDYNEQFF.

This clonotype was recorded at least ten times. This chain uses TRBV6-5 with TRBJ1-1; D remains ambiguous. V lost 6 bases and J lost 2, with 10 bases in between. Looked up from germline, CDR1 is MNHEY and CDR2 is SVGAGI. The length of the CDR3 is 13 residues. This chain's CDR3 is CASRPQDNTEAFF. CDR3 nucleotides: TGTGCCAGCAGGCCTCAGGATAACACTGAAGCTTTCTTT.

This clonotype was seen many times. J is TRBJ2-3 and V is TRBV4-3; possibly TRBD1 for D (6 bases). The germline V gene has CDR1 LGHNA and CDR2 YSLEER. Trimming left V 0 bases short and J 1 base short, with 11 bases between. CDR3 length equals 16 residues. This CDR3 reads CASSQDRGYRTDTQYF. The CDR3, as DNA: TGCGCCAGCAGCCAAGATAGGGGGTACCGCACAGATACGCAGTATTTT.

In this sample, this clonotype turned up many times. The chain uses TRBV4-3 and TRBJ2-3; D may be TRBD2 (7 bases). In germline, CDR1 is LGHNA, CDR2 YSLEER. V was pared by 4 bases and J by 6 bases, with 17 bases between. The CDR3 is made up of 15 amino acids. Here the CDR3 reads CASSPWGGPQDTQYF. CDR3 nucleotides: TGCGCCAGCAGCCCCTGGGGGGGGCCCCAGGATACGCAGTATTTT.

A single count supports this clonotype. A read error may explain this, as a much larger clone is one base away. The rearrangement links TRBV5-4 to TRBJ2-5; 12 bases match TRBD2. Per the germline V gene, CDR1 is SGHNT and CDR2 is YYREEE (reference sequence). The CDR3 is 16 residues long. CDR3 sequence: CDSSYRLAGEVETQYF. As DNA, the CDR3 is TGTGACAGCAGCTATCGACTAGCGGGGGAGGTGGAGACCCAGTACTTC.

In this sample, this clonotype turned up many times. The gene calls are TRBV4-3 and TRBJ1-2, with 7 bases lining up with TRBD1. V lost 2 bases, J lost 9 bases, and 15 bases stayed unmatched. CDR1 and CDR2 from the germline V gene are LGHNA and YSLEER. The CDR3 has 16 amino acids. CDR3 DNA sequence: TGCGCCAGCAGCCAACAGCCCGGGACAGCCCCGGCCAGCTACACCTTC. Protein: CASSQQPGTAPASYTF.